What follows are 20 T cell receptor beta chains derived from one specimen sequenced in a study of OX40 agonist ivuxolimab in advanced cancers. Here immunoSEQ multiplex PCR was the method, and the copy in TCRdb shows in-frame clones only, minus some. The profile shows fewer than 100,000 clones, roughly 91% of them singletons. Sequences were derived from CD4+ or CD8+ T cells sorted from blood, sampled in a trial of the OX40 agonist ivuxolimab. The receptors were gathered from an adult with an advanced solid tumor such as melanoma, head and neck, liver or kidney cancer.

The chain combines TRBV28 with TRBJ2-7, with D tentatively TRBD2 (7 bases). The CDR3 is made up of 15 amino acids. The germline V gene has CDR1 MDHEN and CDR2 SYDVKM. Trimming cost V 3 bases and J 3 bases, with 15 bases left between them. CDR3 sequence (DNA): TGTGCCAGCAGTTTCACAAGGGGGGGCCACTACGAGCAGTACTTC. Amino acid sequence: CASSFTRGGHYEQYF.

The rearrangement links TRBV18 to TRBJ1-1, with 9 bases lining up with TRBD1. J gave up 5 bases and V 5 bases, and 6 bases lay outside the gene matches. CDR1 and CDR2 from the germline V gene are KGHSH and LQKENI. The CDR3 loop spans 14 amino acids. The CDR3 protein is CASSLGTGPTEAFF. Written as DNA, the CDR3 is TGTGCCAGCTCATTAGGGACAGGGCCTACTGAAGCTTTCTTT.

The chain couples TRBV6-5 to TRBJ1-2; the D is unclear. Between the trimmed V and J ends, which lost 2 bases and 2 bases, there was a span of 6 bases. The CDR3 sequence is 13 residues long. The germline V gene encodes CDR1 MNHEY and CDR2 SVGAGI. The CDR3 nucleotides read TGTGCCAGCAGTTACAACAGAAACTATGGCTACACCTTC. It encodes CASSYNRNYGYTF.

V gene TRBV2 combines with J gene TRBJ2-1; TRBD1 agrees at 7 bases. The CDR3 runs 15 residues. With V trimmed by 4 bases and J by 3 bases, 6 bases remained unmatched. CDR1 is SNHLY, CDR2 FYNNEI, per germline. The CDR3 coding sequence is TGTGCCAGCAGTGGACAGGGAACTTTCTACAATGAGCAGTTCTTC. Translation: CASSGQGTFYNEQFF. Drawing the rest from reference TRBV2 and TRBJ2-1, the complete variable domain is EPEVTQTPSHQVTQMGQEVILRCVPISNHLYFYWYRQILGQKVEFLVSFYNNEISEKSEIFDDQFSVERPDGSNFTLKIRSTKLEDSAMYFCASSGQGTFYNEQFFGPGTRLTVL.

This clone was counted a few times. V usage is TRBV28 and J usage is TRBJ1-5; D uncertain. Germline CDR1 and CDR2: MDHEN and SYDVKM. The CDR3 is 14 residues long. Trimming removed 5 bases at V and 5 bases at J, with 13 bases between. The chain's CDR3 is CASSRTGIYQPQHF. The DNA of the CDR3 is TGTGCCAGCAGTAGAACGGGGATATATCAGCCCCAGCATTTT.

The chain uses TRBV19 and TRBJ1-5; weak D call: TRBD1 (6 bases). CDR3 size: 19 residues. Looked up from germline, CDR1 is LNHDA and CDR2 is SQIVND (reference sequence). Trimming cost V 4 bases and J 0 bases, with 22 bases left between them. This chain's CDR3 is CASSSHRRQAIYSNQPQHF. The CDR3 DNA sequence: TGTGCCAGTAGTAGCCACCGGAGACAGGCTATCTATAGCAATCAGCCCCAGCATTTT.

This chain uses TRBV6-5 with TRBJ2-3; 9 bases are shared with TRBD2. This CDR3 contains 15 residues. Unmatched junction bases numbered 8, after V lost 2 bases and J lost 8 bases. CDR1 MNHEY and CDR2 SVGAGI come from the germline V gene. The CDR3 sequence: CASSYEGGRAATQYF. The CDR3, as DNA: TGTGCCAGCAGTTACGAAGGCGGGAGGGCCGCTACGCAGTATTTT.

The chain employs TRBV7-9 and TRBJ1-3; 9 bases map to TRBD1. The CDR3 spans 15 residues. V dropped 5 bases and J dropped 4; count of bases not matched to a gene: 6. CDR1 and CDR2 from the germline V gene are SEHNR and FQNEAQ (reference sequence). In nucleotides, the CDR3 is TGTGCCAGCAGCCTCGACAGGGGGAAAGGAAACACCATATATTTT. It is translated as CASSLDRGKGNTIYF.

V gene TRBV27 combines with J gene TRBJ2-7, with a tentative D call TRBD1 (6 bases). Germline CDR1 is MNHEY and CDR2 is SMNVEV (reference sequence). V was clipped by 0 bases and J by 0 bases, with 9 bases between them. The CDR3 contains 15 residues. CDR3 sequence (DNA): TGTGCCAGCAGTTTATCCCCGGACAGCTCCTACGAGCAGTACTTC. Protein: CASSLSPDSSYEQYF.

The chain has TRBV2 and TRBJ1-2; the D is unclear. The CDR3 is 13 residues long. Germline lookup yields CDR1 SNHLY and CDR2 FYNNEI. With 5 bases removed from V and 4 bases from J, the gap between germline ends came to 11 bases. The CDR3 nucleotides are TGTGCCAGCAGTTACGACCGGGGCTATGGCTACACCTTC. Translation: CASSYDRGYGYTF.

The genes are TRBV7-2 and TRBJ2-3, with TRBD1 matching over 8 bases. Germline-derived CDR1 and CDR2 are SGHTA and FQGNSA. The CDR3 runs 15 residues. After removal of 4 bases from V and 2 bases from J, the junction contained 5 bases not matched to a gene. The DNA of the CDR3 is TGTGCCAGCAGCTCGACAGGGGCTATCACAGATACGCAGTATTTT. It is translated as CASSSTGAITDTQYF.

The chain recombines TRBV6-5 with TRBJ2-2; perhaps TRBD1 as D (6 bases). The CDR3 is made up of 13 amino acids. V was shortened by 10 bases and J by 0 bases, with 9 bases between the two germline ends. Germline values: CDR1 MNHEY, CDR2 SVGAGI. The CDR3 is CAIGQTNTGELFF. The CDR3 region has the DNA TGTGCCATCGGACAGACGAACACCGGGGAGCTGTTTTTT.

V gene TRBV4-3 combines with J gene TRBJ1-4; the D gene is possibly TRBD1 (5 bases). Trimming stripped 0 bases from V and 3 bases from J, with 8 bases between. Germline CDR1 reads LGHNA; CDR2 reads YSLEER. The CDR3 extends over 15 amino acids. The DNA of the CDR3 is TGCGCCAGCAGCCAAGATGGGGGAGCTAATGAAAAACTGTTTTTT. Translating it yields CASSQDGGANEKLFF.

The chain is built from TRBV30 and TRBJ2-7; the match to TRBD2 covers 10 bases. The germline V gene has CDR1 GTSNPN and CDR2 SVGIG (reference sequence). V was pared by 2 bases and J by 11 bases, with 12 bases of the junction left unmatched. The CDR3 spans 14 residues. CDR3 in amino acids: CAWSLTSGTSVEYF. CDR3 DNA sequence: TGTGCCTGGAGTCTCACTAGCGGGACATCGGTAGAGTACTTC.

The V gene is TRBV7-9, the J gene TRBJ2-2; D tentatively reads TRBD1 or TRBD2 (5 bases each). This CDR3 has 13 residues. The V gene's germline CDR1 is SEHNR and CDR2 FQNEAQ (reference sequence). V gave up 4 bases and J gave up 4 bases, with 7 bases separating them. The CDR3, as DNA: TGTGCCAGCAGCTCTGGGGGCACCGGGGAGCTGTTTTTT. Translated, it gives CASSSGGTGELFF. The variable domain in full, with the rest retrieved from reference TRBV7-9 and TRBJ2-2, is DTGVSQNPRHKITKRGQNVTFRCDPISEHNRLYWYRQTLGQGPEFLTYFQNEAQLEKSRLLSDRFSAERPKGSFSTLEIQRTEQGDSAMYLCASSSGGTGELFFGEGSRLTVL.

The CDR3 bases are TGTGCCAGCTCACCGTGGGATCGAACGGCTTTCTTT. It is translated as CASSPWDRTAFF. V is TRBV18 and J is TRBJ1-1; no definite D call. V dropped 3 bases and J dropped 11 bases, with 13 bases sitting between them. The CDR3 length is 12 residues. Germline V gene lookup returns CDR1 KGHSH and CDR2 LQKENI. The full variable domain, with the rest looked up from reference TRBV18 and TRBJ1-1, is NAGVMQNPRHLVRRRGQEARLRCSPMKGHSHVYWYRQLPEEGLKFMVYLQKENIIDESGMPKERFSAEFPKEGPSILRIQQVVRGDSAAYFCASSPWDRTAFFGQGTRLTVV.

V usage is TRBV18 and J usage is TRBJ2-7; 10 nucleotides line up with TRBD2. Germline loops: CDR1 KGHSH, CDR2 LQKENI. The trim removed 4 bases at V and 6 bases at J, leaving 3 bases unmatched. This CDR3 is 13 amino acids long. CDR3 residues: CASSRSGRSEQYF. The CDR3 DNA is TGTGCCAGCTCACGTAGCGGGAGGAGCGAGCAGTACTTC.

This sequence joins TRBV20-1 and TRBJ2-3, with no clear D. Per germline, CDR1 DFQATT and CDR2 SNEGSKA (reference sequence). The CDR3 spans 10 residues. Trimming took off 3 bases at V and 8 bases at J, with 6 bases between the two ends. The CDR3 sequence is CSASGATQYF. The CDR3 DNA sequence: TGCAGTGCTAGCGGCGCTACGCAGTATTTT.

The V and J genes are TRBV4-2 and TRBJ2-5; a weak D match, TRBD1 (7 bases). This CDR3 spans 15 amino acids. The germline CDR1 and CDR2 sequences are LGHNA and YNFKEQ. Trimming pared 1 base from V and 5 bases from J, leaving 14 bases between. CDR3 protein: CASSQGAGQRETQYF. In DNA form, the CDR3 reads TGTGCCAGCAGCCAAGGGGCGGGACAGAGGGAGACCCAGTACTTC.

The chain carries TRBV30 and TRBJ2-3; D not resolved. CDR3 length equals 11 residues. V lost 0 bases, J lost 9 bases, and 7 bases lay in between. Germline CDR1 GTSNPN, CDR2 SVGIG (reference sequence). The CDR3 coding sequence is TGTGCCTGGAGTGTGAAAAGAACGCAGTATTTT. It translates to CAWSVKRTQYF.